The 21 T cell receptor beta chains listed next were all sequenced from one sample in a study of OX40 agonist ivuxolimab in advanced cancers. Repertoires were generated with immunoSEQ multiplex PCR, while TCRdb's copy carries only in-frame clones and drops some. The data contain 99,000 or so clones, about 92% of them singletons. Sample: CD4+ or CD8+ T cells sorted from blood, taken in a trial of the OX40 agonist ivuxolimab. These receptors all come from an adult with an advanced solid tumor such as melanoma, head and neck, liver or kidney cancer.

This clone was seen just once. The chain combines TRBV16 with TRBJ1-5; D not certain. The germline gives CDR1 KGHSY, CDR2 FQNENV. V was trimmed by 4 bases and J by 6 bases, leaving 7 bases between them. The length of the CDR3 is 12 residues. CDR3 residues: CASSPRGQPQHF. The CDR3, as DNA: TGTGCCAGCAGCCCCCGTGGTCAGCCCCAGCATTTT.

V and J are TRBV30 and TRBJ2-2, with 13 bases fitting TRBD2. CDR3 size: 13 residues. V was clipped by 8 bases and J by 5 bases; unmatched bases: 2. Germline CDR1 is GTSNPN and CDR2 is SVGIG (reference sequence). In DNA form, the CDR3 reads TGTGCCCGGGGACTAGCGGGAACCGGGGAGCTGTTTTTT. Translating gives CARGLAGTGELFF.

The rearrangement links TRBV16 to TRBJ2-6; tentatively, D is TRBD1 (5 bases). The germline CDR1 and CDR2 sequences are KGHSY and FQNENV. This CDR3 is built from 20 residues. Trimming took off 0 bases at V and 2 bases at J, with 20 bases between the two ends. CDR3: CASSQSEPGNVEAGANVLTF. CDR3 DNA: TGTGCCAGCAGCCAATCTGAGCCAGGGAATGTGGAAGCTGGGGCCAACGTCCTGACTTTC.

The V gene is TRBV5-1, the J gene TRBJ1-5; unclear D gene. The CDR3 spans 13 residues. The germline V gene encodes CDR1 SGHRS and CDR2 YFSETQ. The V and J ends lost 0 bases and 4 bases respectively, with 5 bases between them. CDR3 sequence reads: CASSLDMNQPQHF. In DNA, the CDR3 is TGCGCCAGCAGCTTGGACATGAATCAGCCCCAGCATTTT. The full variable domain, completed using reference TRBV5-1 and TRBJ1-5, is KAGVTQTPRYLIKTRGQQVTLSCSPISGHRSVSWYQQTPGQGLQFLFEYFSETQRNKGNFPGRFSGRQFSNSRSEMNVSTLELGDSALYLCASSLDMNQPQHFGDGTRLSIL.

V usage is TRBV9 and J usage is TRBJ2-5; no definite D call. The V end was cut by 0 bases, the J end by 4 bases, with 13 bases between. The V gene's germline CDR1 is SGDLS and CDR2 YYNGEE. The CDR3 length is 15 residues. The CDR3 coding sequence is TGTGCCAGCAGCGTAGCTGGCACTTACGGAGAGACCCAGTACTTC. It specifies CASSVAGTYGETQYF. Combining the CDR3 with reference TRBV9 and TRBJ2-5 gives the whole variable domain DSGVTQTPKHLITATGQRVTLRCSPRSGDLSVYWYQQSLDQGLQFLIQYYNGEERAKGNILERFSAQQFPDLHSELNLSSLELGDSALYFCASSVAGTYGETQYFGPGTRLLVL.

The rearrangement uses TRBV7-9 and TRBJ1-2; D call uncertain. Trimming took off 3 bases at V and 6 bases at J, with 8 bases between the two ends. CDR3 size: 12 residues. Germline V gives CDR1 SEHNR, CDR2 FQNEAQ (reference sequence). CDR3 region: CASSFPSDGYTF. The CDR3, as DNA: TGTGCCAGCAGCTTCCCGTCGGATGGCTACACCTTC.

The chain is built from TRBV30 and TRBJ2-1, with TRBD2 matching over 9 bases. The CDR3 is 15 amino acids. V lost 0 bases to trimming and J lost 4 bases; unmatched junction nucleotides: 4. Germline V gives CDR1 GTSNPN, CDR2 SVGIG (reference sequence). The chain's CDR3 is CAWSVQLAGYNEQFF. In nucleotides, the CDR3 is TGTGCCTGGAGTGTACAACTAGCGGGTTACAATGAGCAGTTCTTC. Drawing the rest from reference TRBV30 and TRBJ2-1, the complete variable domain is SQTIHQWPATLVQPVGSPLSLECTVEGTSNPNLYWYRQAAGRGLQLLFYSVGIGQISSEVPQNLSASRPQDRQFILSSKKLLLSDSGFYLCAWSVQLAGYNEQFFGPGTRLTVL.

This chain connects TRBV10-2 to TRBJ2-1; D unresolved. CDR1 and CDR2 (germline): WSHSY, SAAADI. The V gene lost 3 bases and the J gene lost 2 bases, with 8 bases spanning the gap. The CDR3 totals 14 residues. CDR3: CASSEDGAYNEQFF. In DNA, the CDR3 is TGCGCCAGCAGTGAAGACGGAGCCTACAATGAGCAGTTCTTC.

As DNA, the CDR3 is TGTGCCAGCAGTTACTGGTCCTTGAGCTCCTACAATGAGCAGTTCTTC. This sequence encodes CASSYWSLSSYNEQFF. The chain joins TRBV6-6 to TRBJ2-1; no firm D call. V lost 1 base, J lost 0 bases, and 10 bases lay in between. Germline V lookup: CDR1 MNHNY, CDR2 SVGAGI (reference sequence). The CDR3 totals 16 residues.

This CDR3 is CASRTLTTEAFF. CDR3 in DNA: TGTGCCAGCAGGACATTGACCACTGAAGCTTTCTTT. J is TRBJ1-1 and V is TRBV2; D remains ambiguous. Trimming removed 6 bases at V and 4 bases at J, with 9 bases between. CDR1 is SNHLY, CDR2 FYNNEI, per germline. The CDR3 consists of 12 residues. Filled out from reference TRBV2 and TRBJ1-1, the complete variable domain reads EPEVTQTPSHQVTQMGQEVILRCVPISNHLYFYWYRQILGQKVEFLVSFYNNEISEKSEIFDDQFSVERPDGSNFTLKIRSTKLEDSAMYFCASRTLTTEAFFGQGTRLTVV.

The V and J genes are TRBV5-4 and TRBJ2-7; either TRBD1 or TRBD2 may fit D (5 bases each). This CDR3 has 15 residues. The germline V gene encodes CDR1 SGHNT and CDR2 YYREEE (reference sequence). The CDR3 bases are TGTGCCAGCAGCGTGGGACGAAGCGCGTCCTCCGAGCAGTACGTC. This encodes CASSVGRSASSEQYV.

The CDR3 region has the DNA TGTGCCAGCAACGGACAGGGGTGGGAAAAACTGTTTTTT. Translated: CASNGQGWEKLFF. The chain combines TRBV2 with TRBJ1-4; 9 bases map to TRBD1. The length of the CDR3 is 13 residues. Trimming at V came to 7 bases and at J to 8 bases, leaving 5 bases not matched to a gene. From germline, CDR1 is SNHLY and CDR2 FYNNEI.

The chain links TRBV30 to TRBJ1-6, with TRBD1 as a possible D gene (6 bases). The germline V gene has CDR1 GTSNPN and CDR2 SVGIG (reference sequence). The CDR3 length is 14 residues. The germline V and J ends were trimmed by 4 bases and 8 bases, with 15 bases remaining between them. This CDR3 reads CAWMGRGLDSPLHF. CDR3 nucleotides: TGTGCCTGGATGGGGAGGGGGTTGGATTCACCCCTCCACTTT.

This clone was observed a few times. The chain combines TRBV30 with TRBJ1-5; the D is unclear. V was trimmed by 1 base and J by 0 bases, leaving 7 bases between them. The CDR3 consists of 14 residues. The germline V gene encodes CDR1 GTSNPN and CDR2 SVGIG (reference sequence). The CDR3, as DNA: TGTGCCTGGAGTGGGATGAGTAGCAATCAGCCCCAGCATTTT. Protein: CAWSGMSSNQPQHF.

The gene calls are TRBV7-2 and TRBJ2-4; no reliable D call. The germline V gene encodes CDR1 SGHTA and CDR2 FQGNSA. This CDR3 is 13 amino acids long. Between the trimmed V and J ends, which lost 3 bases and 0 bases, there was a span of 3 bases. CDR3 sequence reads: CASSFEAKNIQYF. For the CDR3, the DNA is TGTGCCAGCAGCTTCGAAGCCAAAAACATTCAGTACTTC.

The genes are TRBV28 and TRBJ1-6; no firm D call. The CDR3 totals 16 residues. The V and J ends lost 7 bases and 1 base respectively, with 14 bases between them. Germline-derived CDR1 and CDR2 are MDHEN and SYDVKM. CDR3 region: CASNILGSSYNSPLHF. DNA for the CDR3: TGTGCCAGCAATATTTTAGGTAGTTCCTATAATTCACCCCTCCACTTT.

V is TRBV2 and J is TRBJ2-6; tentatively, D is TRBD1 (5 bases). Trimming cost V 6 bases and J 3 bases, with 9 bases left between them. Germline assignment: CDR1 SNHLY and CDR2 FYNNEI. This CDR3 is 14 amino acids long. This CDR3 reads CASRQGLGANVLTF. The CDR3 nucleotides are TGTGCCAGCAGGCAGGGTCTTGGGGCCAACGTCCTGACTTTC.

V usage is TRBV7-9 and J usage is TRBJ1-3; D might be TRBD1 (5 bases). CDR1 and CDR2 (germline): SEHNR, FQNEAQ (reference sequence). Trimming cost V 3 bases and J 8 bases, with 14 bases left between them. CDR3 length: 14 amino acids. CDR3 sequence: CASSFQLGAHTIYF. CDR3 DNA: TGTGCCAGCAGCTTCCAGCTTGGGGCGCACACCATATATTTT.

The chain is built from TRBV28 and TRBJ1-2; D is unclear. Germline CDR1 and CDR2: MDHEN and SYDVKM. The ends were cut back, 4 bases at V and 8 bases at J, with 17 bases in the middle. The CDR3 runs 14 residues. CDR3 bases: TGTGCCAGCAGTTCCGAACCCGTCCTCTGGGGCTACACCTTC. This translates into CASSSEPVLWGYTF.

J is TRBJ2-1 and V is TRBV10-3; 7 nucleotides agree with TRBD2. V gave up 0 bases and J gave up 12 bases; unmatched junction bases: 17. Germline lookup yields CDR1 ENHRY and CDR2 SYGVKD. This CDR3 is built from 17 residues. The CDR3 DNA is TGTGCCATCAGTGAGTCTGTTGGGACTACCGGTAGGAGTGGGCAGTTCTTC. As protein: CAISESVGTTGRSGQFF.

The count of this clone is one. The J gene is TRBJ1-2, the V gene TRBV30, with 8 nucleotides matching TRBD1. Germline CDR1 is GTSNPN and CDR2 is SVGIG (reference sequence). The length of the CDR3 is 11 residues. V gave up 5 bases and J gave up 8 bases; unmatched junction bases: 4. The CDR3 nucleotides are TGTGCCTGGGGCAGGGGGCGAGGCTACACCTTC. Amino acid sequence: CAWGRGRGYTF.